This T cell receptor beta chain was observed in a study of CD8+ T cells in alopecia areata. Study-level information: Treated patients were dosed with oral tofacitinib, taking 5 to 10 mg twice daily.

Peripheral blood and lesional scalp punch biopsies came from alopecia areata patients. In this sample, this clone turned up once. Its antigen is unidentified. Within the sample, other DNA sequences also encode this same CDR3. Reverse transcription of extracted RNA yielded cDNA, which provided the sequencing template. The protocol was immunoSEQ multiplex PCR, while the TCRdb copy is restricted to in-frame clones and leaves out a portion. The sample includes roughly 250,000 clones, 67% of them seen just once. General study findings and limits: When scalp samples are sequenced, resident alphabeta T cells of normal skin are also captured. Higher clonality than in normal scalp was seen in lesional scalp, especially alopecia totalis/universalis.

Per germline, CDR1 SQVTM and CDR2 ANQGSEA. The CDR3 sequence is 12 residues long. Deletions cut 3 bases from V and 3 bases from J, with 7 bases between. This receptor was identified in a human donor with alopecia areata. The V gene is TRBV29-1, the J gene TRBJ2-3, with D tentatively TRBD1 (5 bases). The source was CD4+ T cells sorted from blood, collected at week 0. CDR3 bases: TGCAGCGTTGAGGCAGGGACAGATACGCAGTATTTT. Encoded protein: CSVEAGTDTQYF.